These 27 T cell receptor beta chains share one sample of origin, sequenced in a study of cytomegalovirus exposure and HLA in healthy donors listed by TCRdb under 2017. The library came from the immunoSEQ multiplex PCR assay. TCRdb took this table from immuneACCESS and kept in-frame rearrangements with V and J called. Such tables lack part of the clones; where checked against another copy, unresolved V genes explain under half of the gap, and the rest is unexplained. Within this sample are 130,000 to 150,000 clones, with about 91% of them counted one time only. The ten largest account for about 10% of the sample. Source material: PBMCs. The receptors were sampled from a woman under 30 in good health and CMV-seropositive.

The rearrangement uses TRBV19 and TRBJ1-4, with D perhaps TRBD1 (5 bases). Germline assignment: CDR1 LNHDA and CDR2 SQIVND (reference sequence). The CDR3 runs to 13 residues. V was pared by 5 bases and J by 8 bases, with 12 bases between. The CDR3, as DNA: TGTGCCAGTAGTGACAGAATTGCCGAAAAACTGTTTTTT. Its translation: CASSDRIAEKLFF.

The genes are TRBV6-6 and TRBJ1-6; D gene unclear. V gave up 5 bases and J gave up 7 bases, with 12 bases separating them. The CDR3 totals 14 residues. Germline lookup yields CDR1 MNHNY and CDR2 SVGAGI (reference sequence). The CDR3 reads CASSPPGENSPLHF. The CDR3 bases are TGTGCCAGCAGTCCCCCCGGGGAGAATTCACCCCTCCACTTT.

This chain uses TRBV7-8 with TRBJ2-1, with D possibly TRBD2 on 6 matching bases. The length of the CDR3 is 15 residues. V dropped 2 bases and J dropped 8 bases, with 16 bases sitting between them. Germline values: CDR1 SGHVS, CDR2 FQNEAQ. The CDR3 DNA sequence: TGTGCCAGCAGCTTAATGGAGGGTATCGGATATGAGCAGTTCTTC. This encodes CASSLMEGIGYEQFF.

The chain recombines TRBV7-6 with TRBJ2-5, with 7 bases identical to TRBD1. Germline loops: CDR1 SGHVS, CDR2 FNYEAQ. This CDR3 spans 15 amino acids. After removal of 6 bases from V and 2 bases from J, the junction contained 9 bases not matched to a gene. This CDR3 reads CASSAWTGSQETQYF. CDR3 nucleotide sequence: TGTGCCAGCAGTGCCTGGACAGGCTCACAAGAGACCCAGTACTTC.

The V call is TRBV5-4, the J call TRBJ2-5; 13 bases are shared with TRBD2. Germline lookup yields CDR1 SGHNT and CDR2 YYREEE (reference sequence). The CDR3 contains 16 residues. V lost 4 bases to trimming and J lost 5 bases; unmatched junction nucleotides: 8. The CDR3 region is CASSVTSGGPTETQYF. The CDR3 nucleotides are TGTGCCAGCAGCGTGACTAGCGGGGGGCCAACGGAGACCCAGTACTTC.

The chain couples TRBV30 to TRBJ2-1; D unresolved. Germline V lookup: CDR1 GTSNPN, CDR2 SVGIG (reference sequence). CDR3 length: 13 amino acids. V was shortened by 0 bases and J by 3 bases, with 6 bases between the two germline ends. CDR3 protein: CAWSVSFYNEQFF. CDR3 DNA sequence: TGTGCCTGGAGTGTGTCCTTCTACAATGAGCAGTTCTTC. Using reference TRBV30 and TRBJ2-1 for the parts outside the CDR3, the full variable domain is SQTIHQWPATLVQPVGSPLSLECTVEGTSNPNLYWYRQAAGRGLQLLFYSVGIGQISSEVPQNLSASRPQDRQFILSSKKLLLSDSGFYLCAWSVSFYNEQFFGPGTRLTVL.

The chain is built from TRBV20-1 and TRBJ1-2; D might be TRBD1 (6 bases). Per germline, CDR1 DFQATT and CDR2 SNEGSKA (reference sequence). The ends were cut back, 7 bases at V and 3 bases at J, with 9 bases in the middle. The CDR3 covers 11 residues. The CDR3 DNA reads TGCAGTGTTGGACAGTACTATGGCTACACCTTC. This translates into CSVGQYYGYTF.

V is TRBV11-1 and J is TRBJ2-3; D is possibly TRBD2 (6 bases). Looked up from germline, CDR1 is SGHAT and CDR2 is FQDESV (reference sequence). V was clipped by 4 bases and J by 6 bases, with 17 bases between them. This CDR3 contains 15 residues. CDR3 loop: CASSSGGGVDDTQYF. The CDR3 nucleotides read TGTGCCAGCAGCTCCGGTGGCGGGGTGGATGATACGCAGTATTTT.

This chain's CDR3 is CASSSSSVVTSEAFF. CDR3 nucleotide sequence: TGTGCCAGCAGCTCATCTTCGGTAGTAACCTCTGAAGCTTTCTTT. The J gene is TRBJ1-1, the V gene TRBV5-4; D gene unclear. Germline CDR1 SGHNT, CDR2 YYREEE (reference sequence). V was trimmed by 3 bases and J by 6 bases, leaving 18 bases between them. CDR3 length: 15 amino acids.

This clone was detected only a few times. The DNA of the CDR3 is TGTGCCAGCAGTGCTGGGCAGGGCCCCAACAATCAGCCCCAGCATTTT. Protein product: CASSAGQGPNNQPQHF. The chain has TRBV2 and TRBJ1-5; a possible D gene is TRBD1 (5 bases). V was trimmed by 4 bases and J by 3 bases, leaving 16 bases between them. Looked up from germline, CDR1 is SNHLY and CDR2 is FYNNEI. This CDR3 comprises 16 residues.

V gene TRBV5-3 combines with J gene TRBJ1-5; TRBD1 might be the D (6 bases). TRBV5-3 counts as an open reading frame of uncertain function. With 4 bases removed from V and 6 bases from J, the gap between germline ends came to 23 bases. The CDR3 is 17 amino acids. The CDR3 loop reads CARSPPGGGISSQPQHF. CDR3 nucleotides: TGTGCCAGAAGCCCTCCGGGAGGGGGGATATCGAGTCAGCCCCAGCATTTT.

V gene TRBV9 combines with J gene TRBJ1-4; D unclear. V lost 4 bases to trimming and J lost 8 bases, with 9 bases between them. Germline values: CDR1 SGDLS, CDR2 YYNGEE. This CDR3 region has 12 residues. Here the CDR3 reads CASSPYGEKLFF. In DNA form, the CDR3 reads TGTGCCAGCAGCCCATACGGGGAAAAACTGTTTTTT.

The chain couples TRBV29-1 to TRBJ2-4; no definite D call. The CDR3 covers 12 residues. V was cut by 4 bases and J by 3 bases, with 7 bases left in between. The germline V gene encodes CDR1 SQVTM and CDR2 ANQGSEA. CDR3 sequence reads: CSVVGHKNIQYF. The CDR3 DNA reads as TGCAGCGTTGTGGGCCACAAAAACATTCAGTACTTC.

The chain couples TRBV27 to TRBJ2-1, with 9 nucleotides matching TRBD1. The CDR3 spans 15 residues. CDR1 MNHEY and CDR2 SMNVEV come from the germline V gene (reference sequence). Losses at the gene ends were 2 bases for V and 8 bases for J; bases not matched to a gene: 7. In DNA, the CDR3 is TGTGCCAGCAGTTTAGTGGGGACAGGGAGGGATGAGCAGTTCTTC. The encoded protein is CASSLVGTGRDEQFF.

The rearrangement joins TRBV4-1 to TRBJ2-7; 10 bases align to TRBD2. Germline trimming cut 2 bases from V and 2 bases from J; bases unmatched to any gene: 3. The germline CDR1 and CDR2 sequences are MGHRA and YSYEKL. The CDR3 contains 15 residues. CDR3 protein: CASSQLAGVTYEQYF. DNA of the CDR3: TGCGCCAGCAGCCAACTAGCGGGGGTAACCTACGAGCAGTACTTC.

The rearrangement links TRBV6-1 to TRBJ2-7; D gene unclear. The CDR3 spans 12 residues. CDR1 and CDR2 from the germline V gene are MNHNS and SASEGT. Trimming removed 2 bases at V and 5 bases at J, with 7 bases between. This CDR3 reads CASSELADEQYF. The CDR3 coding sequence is TGTGCCAGCAGTGAATTGGCAGACGAGCAGTACTTC.

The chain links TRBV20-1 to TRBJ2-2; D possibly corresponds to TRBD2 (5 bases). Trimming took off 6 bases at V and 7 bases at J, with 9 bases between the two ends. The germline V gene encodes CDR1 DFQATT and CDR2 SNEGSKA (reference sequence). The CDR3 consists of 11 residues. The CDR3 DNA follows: TGCAGTGCGTTCCGGGGCGGGGAGCTGTTTTTT. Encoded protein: CSAFRGGELFF.

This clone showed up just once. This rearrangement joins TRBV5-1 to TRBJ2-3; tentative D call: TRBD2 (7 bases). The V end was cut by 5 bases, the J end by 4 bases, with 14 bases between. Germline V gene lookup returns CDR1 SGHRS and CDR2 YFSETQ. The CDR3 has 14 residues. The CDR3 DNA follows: TGCGCCAGCAGTCAAGGGGGGGGCCCAGATACGCAGTATTTT. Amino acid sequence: CASSQGGGPDTQYF.

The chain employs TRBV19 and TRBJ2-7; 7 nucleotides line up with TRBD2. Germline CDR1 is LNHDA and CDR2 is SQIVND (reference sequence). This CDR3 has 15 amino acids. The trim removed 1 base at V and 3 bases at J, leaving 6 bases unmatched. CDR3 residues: CASSIGVAGGYEQYF. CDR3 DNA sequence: TGTGCCAGTAGTATAGGGGTAGCGGGTGGCTACGAGCAGTACTTC.

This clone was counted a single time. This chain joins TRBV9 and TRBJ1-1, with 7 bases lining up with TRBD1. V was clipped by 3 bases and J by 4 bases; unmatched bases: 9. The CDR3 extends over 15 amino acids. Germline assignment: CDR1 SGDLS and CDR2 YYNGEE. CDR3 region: CASSAESGGGTEAFF. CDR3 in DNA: TGTGCCAGCAGCGCAGAATCAGGGGGAGGCACTGAAGCTTTCTTT.

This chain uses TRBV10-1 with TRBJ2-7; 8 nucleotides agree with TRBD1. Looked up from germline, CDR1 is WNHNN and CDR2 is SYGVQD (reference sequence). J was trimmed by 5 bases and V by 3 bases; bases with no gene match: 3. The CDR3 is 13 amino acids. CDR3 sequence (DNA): TGCGCCAGCAGTGACTGGACAGGGAACGAGCAGTACTTC. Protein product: CASSDWTGNEQYF.

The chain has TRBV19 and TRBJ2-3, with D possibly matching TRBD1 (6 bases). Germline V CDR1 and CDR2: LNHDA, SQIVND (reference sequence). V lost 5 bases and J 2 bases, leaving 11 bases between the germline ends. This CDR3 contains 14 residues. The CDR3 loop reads CASSFRGNTDTQYF. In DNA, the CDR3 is TGTGCCAGTAGTTTTAGGGGGAACACAGATACGCAGTATTTT.

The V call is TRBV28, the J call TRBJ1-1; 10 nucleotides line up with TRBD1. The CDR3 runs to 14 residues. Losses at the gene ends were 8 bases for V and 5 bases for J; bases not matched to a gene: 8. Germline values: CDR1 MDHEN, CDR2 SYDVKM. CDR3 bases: TGTGCCAGCTTGACAGGGGGCGCTCAGACTGAAGCTTTCTTT. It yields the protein CASLTGGAQTEAFF.

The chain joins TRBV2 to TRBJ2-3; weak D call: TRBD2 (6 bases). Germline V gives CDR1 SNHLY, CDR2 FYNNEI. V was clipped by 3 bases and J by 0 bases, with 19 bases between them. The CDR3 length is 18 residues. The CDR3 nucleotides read TGTGCCAGCAGTGACGGGGGTCGAACTAGATCTAGCACAGATACGCAGTATTTT. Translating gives CASSDGGRTRSSTDTQYF.

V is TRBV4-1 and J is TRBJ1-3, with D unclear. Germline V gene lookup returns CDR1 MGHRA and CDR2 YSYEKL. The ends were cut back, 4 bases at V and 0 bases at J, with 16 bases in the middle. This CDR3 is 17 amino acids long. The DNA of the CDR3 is TGCGCCAGCAGCCTGGGCCTCAGCCCCTACTCTGGAAACACCATATATTTT. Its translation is CASSLGLSPYSGNTIYF.

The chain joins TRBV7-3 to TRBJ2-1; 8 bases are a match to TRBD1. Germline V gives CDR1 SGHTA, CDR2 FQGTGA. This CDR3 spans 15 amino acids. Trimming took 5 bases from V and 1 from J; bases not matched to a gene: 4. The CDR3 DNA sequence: TGTGCCAGCAGCCAAGGGACAGGATCCTACAATGAGCAGTTCTTC. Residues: CASSQGTGSYNEQFF.

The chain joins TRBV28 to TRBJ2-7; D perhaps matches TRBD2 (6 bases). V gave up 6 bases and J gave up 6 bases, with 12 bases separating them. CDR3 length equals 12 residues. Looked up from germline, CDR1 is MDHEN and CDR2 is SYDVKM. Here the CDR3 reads CASREFSGEQYF. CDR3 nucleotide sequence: TGTGCCAGCAGGGAGTTTAGCGGCGAGCAGTACTTC.